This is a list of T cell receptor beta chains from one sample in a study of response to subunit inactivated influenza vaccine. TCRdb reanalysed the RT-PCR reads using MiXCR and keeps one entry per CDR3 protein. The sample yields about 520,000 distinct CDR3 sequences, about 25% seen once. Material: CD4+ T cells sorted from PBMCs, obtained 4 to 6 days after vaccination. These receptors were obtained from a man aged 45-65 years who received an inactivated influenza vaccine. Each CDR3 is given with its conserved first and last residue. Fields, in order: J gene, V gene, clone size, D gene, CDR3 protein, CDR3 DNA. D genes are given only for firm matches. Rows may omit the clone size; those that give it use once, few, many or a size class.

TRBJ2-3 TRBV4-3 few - CASSLRVASTDTQYF TGCGCCAGCAGCCTACGGGTAGCTTCGACAGATACGCAGTATTTT
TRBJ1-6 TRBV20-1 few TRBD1 CSAKTGYNSPLHF TGCAGTGCCAAGACAGGGTATAATTCACCCCTCCACTTT
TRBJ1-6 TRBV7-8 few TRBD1 CASSLGRDRRDSPLHF TGTGCCAGCAGCTTAGGACGGGACAGGCGAGATTCACCCCTCCACTTT
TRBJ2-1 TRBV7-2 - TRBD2 CASSGSGRVHNEQFF TGTGCCAGCAGCGGAAGCGGGAGAGTGCACAATGAGCAGTTCTTC
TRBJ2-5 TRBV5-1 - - CASSLFPSAQETQYF TGCGCCAGCAGCTTGTTCCCATCGGCTCAAGAGACCCAGTACTTC
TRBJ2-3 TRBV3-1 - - CASSRRAADTQYF TGTGCCAGCAGCCGTCGAGCCGCCGATACGCAGTATTTT
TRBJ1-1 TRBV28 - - CASSFWGRAEAFF TGTGCCAGCAGTTTTTGGGGAAGGGCTGAAGCTTTCTTT
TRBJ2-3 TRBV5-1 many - CASSSSQSRGTDTQYF TGCGCCAGCAGCTCCTCACAGTCTAGGGGCACAGATACGCAGTATTTT
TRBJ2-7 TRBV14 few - CASSQRKQESYEQYF TGTGCCAGCAGCCAGAGAAAACAGGAGTCCTACGAGCAGTACTTC
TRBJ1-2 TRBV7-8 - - CASSLTKGGYTF TGTGCCAGCAGTCTCACAAAGGGTGGCTACACCTTC
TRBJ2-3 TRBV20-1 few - CSAIPYTDTQYF TGCAGTGCTATCCCGTACACAGATACGCAGTATTTT
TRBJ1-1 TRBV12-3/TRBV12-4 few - CASSPSMGLNTEAFF TGTGCCAGCAGCCCATCCATGGGCCTGAACACTGAAGCTTTCTTT
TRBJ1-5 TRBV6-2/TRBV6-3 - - CATGTGGSQPQHF TGTGCCACCGGAACAGGAGGGAGTCAGCCCCAGCATTTT
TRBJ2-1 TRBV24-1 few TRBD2 CATSDASGRSNEQFF TGTGCCACCAGTGATGCTAGCGGGAGAAGCAATGAGCAGTTCTTC
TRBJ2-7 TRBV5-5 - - CASSGIPYEQYF TGTGCCAGCAGCGGAATTCCCTACGAGCAGTACTTC
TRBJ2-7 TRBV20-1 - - CSARDGQSSSYEQYF TGCAGTGCTAGAGACGGCCAGAGCAGCTCCTACGAGCAGTACTTC
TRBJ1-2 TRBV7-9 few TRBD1 CASSRTGGNYGYTF TGTGCCAGCAGTCGGACAGGGGGTAACTATGGCTACACCTTC
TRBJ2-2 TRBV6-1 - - CASTPTGWSGELFF TGTGCCAGCACTCCCACAGGGTGGAGCGGGGAGCTGTTTTTT
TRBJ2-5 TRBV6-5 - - CASSLGGSQYF TGTGCCAGCAGCCTAGGGGGGTCCCAGTACTTC
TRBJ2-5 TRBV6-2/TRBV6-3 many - CASSYRETQYF TGTGCCAGCAGTTACAGGGAGACCCAGTACTTC
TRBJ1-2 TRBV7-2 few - CASSLAEGPKGYTF TGTGCCAGCAGCTTAGCAGAGGGGCCGAAAGGCTACACCTTC
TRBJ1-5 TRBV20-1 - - CSARSGSQPQHF TGCAGTGCTAGGTCGGGTTCCCAGCCCCAGCATTTT